This TCR beta chain was captured in a study of early T cells in non-severe SARS-CoV-2 infection. TCRdb called the 5' RACE reads again in MiXCR, with one record for every CDR3 protein. The data show fewer than 100,000 distinct CDR3 sequences, 11% seen once. This clonotype occurred many times. What it binds is not known. The CDR3 runs 14 residues. With 7 bases removed from V and 0 bases from J, the gap between germline ends came to 15 bases. Per germline, CDR1 SQVTM and CDR2 ANQGSEA. Study observations and caveats: Matching with VDJdb favored anti-spike CD8 responses (missing private and CD4 specificities).

Sequences were obtained from whole blood. This receptor was taken from an adult who was a healthcare worker with PCR-confirmed SARS-CoV-2 infection or an uninfected control (not recorded which). V usage is TRBV29-1 and J usage is TRBJ1-1, with TRBD1 as a possible D gene (5 bases). CDR3 DNA sequence: TGCAGCGGAGAGGGGTCGGGCATGAACACTGAAGCTTTCTTT. It translates to CSGEGSGMNTEAFF.